A single TCR beta chain is shown here with its context. Original data processing: Amplification with reference gene primers provided the estimates of nucleated cell counts. Generated by immunoSEQ multiplex PCR, the TCRdb table keeps only in-frame clones and is missing some. From that table come the V and J calls and clone size; the DNA was used to work out D and trimming. This sample has about 88,000 clones, with roughly 90% found just once. The data derive from a study of blood T cell repertoires in COVID-19. As for the study in general: Material from acute and convalescent COVID-19 was sourced from the United States, Italy and Spain.

The germline gives CDR1 MNHEY, CDR2 SMNVEV (reference sequence). The J segment lost 6 bases and the V segment lost 9 bases, leaving 11 bases of the junction unmatched. The CDR3 contains 15 residues. This chain joins TRBV27 and TRBJ2-7; TRBD2 matches 13 bases. Sequencing was carried out using peripheral blood. The clonotype comes from a man aged 60 to 75 with acute or convalescent COVID-19. The CDR3 DNA reads TGTGCCAGTAGTACTGGGACTAGCGGGATTCGCGAGCAGTACTTC. Its protein product is CASSTGTSGIREQYF.